The clone carrying this T cell receptor (beta chain) was seen once. This entry is derived from a study of blood T cell repertoires in COVID-19. Study summary: Material from acute and convalescent COVID-19 was sourced from the United States, Italy and Spain. From T cells, B-cell-depleted T cells, or PBMCs came the material, which was cDNA or gDNA.

Germline V gives CDR1 SGHDT, CDR2 YYEEEE. V was pared by 4 bases and J by 7 bases, with 6 bases of the junction left unmatched. The CDR3 length is 13 residues. Methods used by the authors: Reference gene primer amplification gave nucleated cell count estimates. Here immunoSEQ multiplex PCR was the method, and the copy in TCRdb shows in-frame clones only, minus some. D and trimming were read from the DNA, whereas the V and J calls and clone size are those reported in that table. Of some 310,000 clones in the sample, roughly 84% were seen once. The V gene is TRBV5-6, the J gene TRBJ2-3; 7 nucleotides match TRBD1. This sequence was found in a man aged 50-60 years with active or convalescent COVID-19. Material for sequencing was peripheral blood. The CDR3 is CASSITGVNTQYF. CDR3 nucleotides: TGTGCCAGCAGCATTACAGGGGTTAATACGCAGTATTTT.